This passage covers 24 T cell receptor beta chains from one sample sequenced in a study of human T cells and chemical hapten exposure (dated by TCRdb to 2020 to 2022). The library was made by RACE. TCRdb lists the instrument as NextSeq 500. The public reads were quality trimmed at Q25 with fastp and then assembled into clones with MiXCR by TCRdb, keeping productive beta chains. When rows share a CDR3 protein, they turn into one entry using the most common DNA and genes. The sample records about 80,000 distinct CDR3 sequences, 10% to 13% of which are singletons. Clones ranked in the top ten supply 2% to 2.5% of the sample. Read against the paper, the sample's time point label means: patch test 2, 6 weeks after DPC sensitization. What the treatment or condition label conveys for this sample: therapeutic diphenylcyclopropenone sensitization with weekly scalp DPC. The material sequenced was whole blood, taken in connection with sensitization to the hapten diphenylcyclopropenone (DPC). The receptors derive from a woman aged 25 to 39 with alopecia areata. Some clones in this sample may be carry-over from other donors' samples.

This clonotype was recorded a few times. This chain uses TRBV6-7 with TRBJ2-1; 14 positions agree with TRBD2. TRBV6-7 is designated an ORF whose function remains uncertain. The junction had 19 bases not matched to a gene; V was cut back by 0 bases and J by 6 bases. CDR3 size: 22 residues. CDR3 region: CASSYSMFCFVRGTSGGNEQFF. CDR3 in DNA: TGTGCCAGCAGTTACTCGATGTTCTGTTTTGTCCGAGGGACTAGCGGGGGCAATGAGCAGTTCTTC.

Ten or more counts support this clonotype. The chain has TRBV2 and TRBJ2-6; D perhaps matches TRBD2 (5 bases). Trimming left V 2 bases short and J 4 bases short, with 12 bases between. The CDR3 totals 16 residues. Germline CDR1 reads SNHLY; CDR2 reads FYNNEI. The CDR3 DNA sequence: TGTGCCAGCAGTGAAAAGGGAGCCGCCGGGGCCAACGTCCTGACTTTC. This sequence encodes CASSEKGAAGANVLTF.

This clonotype has a count of ten or more. The chain uses TRBV11-2 and TRBJ2-1; 10 bases fit TRBD2. J was trimmed by 9 bases and V by 5 bases; bases with no gene match: 16. The CDR3 loop spans 17 amino acids. Per the germline V gene, CDR1 is SGHAT and CDR2 is FQNNGV. CDR3 amino acids: CASSTGASGSITGEQFF. The CDR3 bases are TGTGCCAGCAGCACAGGGGCTAGCGGGAGTATTACGGGTGAGCAGTTCTTC.

Many counts were recorded for this clonotype. This rearrangement joins TRBV2 to TRBJ2-1; TRBD2 agrees at 10 bases. CDR1 and CDR2 from the germline V gene are SNHLY and FYNNEI. The CDR3 extends over 15 amino acids. Trimming took 2 bases from V and 5 from J; bases not matched to a gene: 3. CDR3 protein: CASSERSGGDNEQFF. CDR3 nucleotide sequence: TGTGCCAGCAGTGAACGGAGCGGGGGGGACAATGAGCAGTTCTTC.

This clonotype was seen more than once but under ten times. V gene TRBV12-3 or TRBV12-4 combines with J gene TRBJ2-7; D is perhaps TRBD1 (5 bases). The CDR3 sequence is 13 residues long. Trimming shortened V by 7 bases and J by 3 bases, and 13 bases separated the two germline ends. As DNA, the CDR3 is TGTGCCAGCACCTTTGGGGCTAACTACGAGCAGTACTTC. Amino acids: CASTFGANYEQYF.

This clonotype was seen a handful of times. The J gene is TRBJ1-4, the V gene TRBV20-1, with unresolved D. The germline CDR1 and CDR2 sequences are DFQATT and SNEGSKA (reference sequence). CDR3 size: 14 residues. Trimming took off 0 bases at V and 7 bases at J, with 12 bases between the two ends. The CDR3 here is CSARDSGRVEKLFF. The CDR3 bases are TGCAGTGCTAGAGATAGCGGCCGAGTTGAAAAACTGTTTTTT.

This clonotype was observed a few times. V usage is TRBV15 and J usage is TRBJ1-2; 7 bases map to TRBD1. The CDR3 spans 18 residues. The trim removed 3 bases at V and 7 bases at J, leaving 20 bases unmatched. Germline V gives CDR1 LNHNV, CDR2 YYDKDF (reference sequence). As DNA, the CDR3 is TGTGCCACCAGCAGTGCTTCAGGGACAGCCCTGCTTGGGGTTGGCTACACCTTC. Its translation is CATSSASGTALLGVGYTF.

A note on this clonotype: In this CDR3 the conserved last residue, phenylalanine or tryptophan, is missing, so a read error is likely. The chain combines TRBV28 with TRBJ2-3; D unresolved. The length of the CDR3 is 14 residues. The germline V and J ends were trimmed by 4 bases and 2 bases, with 10 bases remaining between them. Germline V gene data show CDR1 as MDHEN and CDR2 as SYDVKM. The CDR3 bases are TGTGCCAGCAGTTCCTCTTGGGTCACAGATACGCAGTATTCT. It yields the protein CASSSSWVTDTQYS.

This clonotype was seen at least ten times. The V and J genes are TRBV27 and TRBJ2-2; no clear D gene. This CDR3 is built from 16 residues. The germline V gene has CDR1 MNHEY and CDR2 SMNVEV (reference sequence). Trimming removed 2 bases from V and 4 bases from J, with 14 bases in between. The CDR3, as DNA: TGTGCCAGCAGTTTAGGAAGCCTCAAGTCCACCGGGGAGCTGTTTTTT. Protein product: CASSLGSLKSTGELFF.

This clonotype was counted ten times or more. The chain combines TRBV29-1 with TRBJ2-7, with 10 bases identical to TRBD2. Germline V gene sequence: CDR1 SQVTM, CDR2 ANQGSEA. The CDR3 extends over 13 amino acids. V shed 3 bases, J shed 6 bases, and the junction held 5 bases outside the gene matches. The CDR3 here is CSVDLAGAGEQYF. The DNA of the CDR3 is TGCAGCGTTGACCTAGCGGGAGCCGGCGAGCAGTACTTC.

This clonotype was recorded at least ten times. The rearrangement uses TRBV29-1 and TRBJ1-1; perhaps TRBD1 as D (6 bases). Trimming pared 7 bases from V and 6 bases from J, leaving 12 bases between. CDR1 and CDR2 from the germline V gene are SQVTM and ANQGSEA. CDR3 length equals 11 residues. CDR3 DNA: TGCAGCGGCGGACAGTCGTCTGAAGCTTTCTTT. This codes for CSGGQSSEAFF.

This clonotype was counted ten times or more. DNA for the CDR3: TGTGCCACCCGAAGGTCGCGGGAGCGCAATGAGCAGTTCTTC. Amino acid sequence: CATRRSRERNEQFF. The V and J genes are TRBV2 and TRBJ2-1; TRBD2 aligns across 7 bases. Trimming took 10 bases from V and 6 from J; bases not matched to a gene: 12. The CDR3 has 14 amino acids. Germline V gene data show CDR1 as SNHLY and CDR2 as FYNNEI.

This clonotype was counted at least ten times. The V gene is TRBV11-2, the J gene TRBJ2-5; 9 bases are a match to TRBD2. With V trimmed by 0 bases and J by 4 bases, 9 bases remained unmatched. The germline V gene encodes CDR1 SGHAT and CDR2 FQNNGV. This CDR3 region has 17 residues. CDR3 DNA: TGTGCCAGCAGCTTAGATCCTGGAGCGGGGGGCCTAGAGACCCAGTACTTC. Protein: CASSLDPGAGGLETQYF.

This clonotype was seen repeatedly, ten times or more. The chain couples TRBV6-2 or TRBV6-3 to TRBJ2-5; TRBD2 matches 10 bases. The CDR3 runs to 14 residues. Germline V gene sequence: CDR1 MNHEY, CDR2 SVGEGT. The V and J ends lost 6 bases and 5 bases, in that order; junction bases with no gene match: 6. CDR3 coding DNA: TGTGCCAGCAGCCTTGGACTAGCGGCGGAGACCCAGTACTTC. Translation gives CASSLGLAAETQYF.

This clonotype was counted only a few times. The V call is TRBV18, the J call TRBJ2-5; no definite D call. This CDR3 is 13 amino acids long. V lost 3 bases, J lost 0 bases, and 5 bases lay in between. Per germline, CDR1 KGHSH and CDR2 LQKENI. CDR3 sequence reads: CASSPQNQETQYF. The DNA for the CDR3 is TGTGCCAGCTCACCCCAGAACCAAGAGACCCAGTACTTC. Combining the CDR3 with reference TRBV18 and TRBJ2-5 gives the whole variable domain NAGVMQNPRHLVRRRGQEARLRCSPMKGHSHVYWYRQLPEEGLKFMVYLQKENIIDESGMPKERFSAEFPKEGPSILRIQQVVRGDSAAYFCASSPQNQETQYFGPGTRLLVL.

A few counts support this clonotype. The genes are TRBV7-6 and TRBJ1-2; TRBD1 might be the D (5 bases). CDR1 and CDR2 from the germline V gene are SGHVS and FNYEAQ. V was clipped by 6 bases and J by 2 bases, with 19 bases between them. The length of the CDR3 is 16 residues. This CDR3 reads CASSSGQADPNYGYTF. The DNA for the CDR3 is TGTGCCAGCAGTTCAGGGCAGGCAGACCCAAACTATGGCTACACCTTC. Full variable domain (missing parts from reference TRBV7-6 and TRBJ1-2): GAGVSQSPRYKVTKRGQDVALRCDPISGHVSLYWYRQALGQGPEFLTYFNYEAQQDKSGLPNDRFSAERPEGSISTLTIQRTEQRDSAMYRCASSSGQADPNYGYTFGSGTRLTVV.

The chain recombines TRBV2 with TRBJ2-5, with D possibly TRBD1 on 7 matching bases. This CDR3 is 16 amino acids long. CDR1 SNHLY and CDR2 FYNNEI come from the germline V gene. V was pared by 5 bases and J by 5 bases, with 21 bases between. DNA of the CDR3: TGTGCCAGCAGTTATCTAACACAGGGGACTCTGGAGACCCAGTACTTC. This sequence encodes CASSYLTQGTLETQYF.

This clonotype came up a few times. This sequence joins TRBV7-2 and TRBJ2-1; unclear D gene. The CDR3 length is 14 residues. V gave up 7 bases and J gave up 3 bases, with 13 bases separating them. Germline V gene sequence: CDR1 SGHTA, CDR2 FQGNSA. For the CDR3, the DNA is TGTGCCAGCACCCCAGGCCTACGCTACAATGAGCAGTTCTTC. This encodes CASTPGLRYNEQFF.

This clonotype was recorded only once. This chain joins TRBV7-9 and TRBJ2-7; perhaps TRBD1 as D (5 bases). This CDR3 has 14 residues. The germline V gene encodes CDR1 SEHNR and CDR2 FQNEAQ (reference sequence). V gave up 5 bases and J gave up 2 bases, with 13 bases separating them. The chain's CDR3 is CASSPRTNTYEQYF. The CDR3 nucleotides read TGTGCCAGCAGCCCGAGGACAAACACCTACGAGCAGTACTTC.

This clonotype was seen at least ten times. The chain carries TRBV28 and TRBJ2-5, with D tentatively TRBD1 (5 bases). The length of the CDR3 is 13 residues. In germline, CDR1 is MDHEN, CDR2 SYDVKM. V was pared by 6 bases and J by 5 bases, with 13 bases between. This CDR3 reads CASRPDSSETQYF. The CDR3 bases are TGTGCCAGCAGACCTGACAGTTCGGAGACCCAGTACTTC.

The sample holds a few counts of this clonotype. The chain recombines TRBV28 with TRBJ2-7; D is unclear. V lost 6 bases, J lost 2 bases, and 5 bases lay in between. CDR1 is MDHEN and CDR2 is SYDVKM in the germline V gene. The CDR3 is 11 residues long. CDR3 in DNA: TGTGCCAGCAGGACCACCTACGAGCAGTACTTC. This gives the protein CASRTTYEQYF. The full variable domain, in which reference TRBV28 and TRBJ2-7 provide the parts outside the CDR3, is DVKVTQSSRYLVKRTGEKVFLECVQDMDHENMFWYRQDPGLGLRLIYFSYDVKMKEKGDIPEGYSVSREKKERFSLILESASTNQTSMYLCASRTTYEQYFGPGTRLTVT.

This clonotype was found many times. The CDR3 nucleotides are TGTGCCAGCAGCCCCCGAGAGGGGGCCTATGGCTACACCTTC. Encoded protein: CASSPREGAYGYTF. The chain uses TRBV13 and TRBJ1-2, with TRBD1 matching 7 bases. V trimming: 5 bases; J trimming: 4 bases; junction bases outside the gene matches: 7. The CDR3 is made up of 14 amino acids. In germline, CDR1 is PRHDT, CDR2 FYEKMQ (reference sequence). Full variable domain (outside the CDR3, taken from reference TRBV13 and TRBJ1-2): AAGVIQSPRHLIKEKRETATLKCYPIPRHDTVYWYQQGPGQDPQFLISFYEKMQSDKGSIPDRFSAQQFSDYHSELNMSSLELGDSALYFCASSPREGAYGYTFGSGTRLTVV.

This clonotype showed up just once. The chain joins TRBV29-1 to TRBJ2-3; 11 nucleotides match TRBD1. The germline gives CDR1 SQVTM, CDR2 ANQGSEA. There are 14 residues in the CDR3. V gave up 6 bases and J gave up 2 bases; unmatched junction bases: 4. The DNA of the CDR3 is TGCAGCGTCGGACAGGGGGCGGTCACAGATACGCAGTATTTT. Its translation: CSVGQGAVTDTQYF.

This clonotype has a count of ten or more. The chain employs TRBV29-1 and TRBJ1-2; 7 bases agree with TRBD1. The V gene end was trimmed by 2 bases and the J gene end by 6 bases; junction bases not matched to a gene: 3. The CDR3 covers 12 residues. Germline values: CDR1 SQVTM, CDR2 ANQGSEA. The CDR3 region is CSVERQGHGYTF. CDR3 DNA sequence: TGCAGCGTTGAACGACAGGGCCATGGCTACACCTTC.